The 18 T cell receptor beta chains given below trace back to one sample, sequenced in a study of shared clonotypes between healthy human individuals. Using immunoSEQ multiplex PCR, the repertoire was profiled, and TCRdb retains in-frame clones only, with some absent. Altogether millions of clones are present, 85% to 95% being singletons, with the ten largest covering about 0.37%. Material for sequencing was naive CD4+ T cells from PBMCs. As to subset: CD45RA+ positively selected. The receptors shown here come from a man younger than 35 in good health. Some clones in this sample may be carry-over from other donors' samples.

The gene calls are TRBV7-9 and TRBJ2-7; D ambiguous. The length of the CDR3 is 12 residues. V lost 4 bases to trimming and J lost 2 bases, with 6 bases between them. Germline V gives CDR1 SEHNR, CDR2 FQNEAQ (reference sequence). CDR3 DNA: TGTGCCAGCAGCTCCATTACCTACGAGCAGTACTTC. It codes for CASSSITYEQYF.

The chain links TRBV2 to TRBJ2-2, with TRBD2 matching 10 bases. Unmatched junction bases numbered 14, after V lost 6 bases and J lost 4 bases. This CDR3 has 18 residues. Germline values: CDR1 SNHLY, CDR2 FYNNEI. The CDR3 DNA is TGTGCCAGCAGCACCATGATTAGCGGGAGGTATGGCACCGGGGAGCTGTTTTTT. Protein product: CASSTMISGRYGTGELFF.

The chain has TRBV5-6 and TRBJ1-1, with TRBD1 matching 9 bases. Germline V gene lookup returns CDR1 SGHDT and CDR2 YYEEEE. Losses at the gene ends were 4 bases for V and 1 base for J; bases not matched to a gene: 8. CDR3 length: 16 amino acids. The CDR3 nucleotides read TGTGCCAGCAGCCAACAGGGGGCCGCCTCGAACACTGAAGCTTTCTTT. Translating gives CASSQQGAASNTEAFF.

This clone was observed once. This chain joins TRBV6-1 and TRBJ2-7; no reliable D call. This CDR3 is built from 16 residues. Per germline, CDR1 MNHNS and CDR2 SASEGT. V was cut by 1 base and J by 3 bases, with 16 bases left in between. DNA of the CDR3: TGTGCCAGCAGTGAAGGTCTTAGGGCAGATTTCTACGAGCAGTACTTC. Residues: CASSEGLRADFYEQYF.

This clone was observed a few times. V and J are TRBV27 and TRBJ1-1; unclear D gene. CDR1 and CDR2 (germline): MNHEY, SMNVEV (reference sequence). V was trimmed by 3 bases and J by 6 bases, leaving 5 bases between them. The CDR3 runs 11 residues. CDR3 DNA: TGTGCCAGCAGTTTTGGTGCTGAAGCTTTCTTT. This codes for CASSFGAEAFF.

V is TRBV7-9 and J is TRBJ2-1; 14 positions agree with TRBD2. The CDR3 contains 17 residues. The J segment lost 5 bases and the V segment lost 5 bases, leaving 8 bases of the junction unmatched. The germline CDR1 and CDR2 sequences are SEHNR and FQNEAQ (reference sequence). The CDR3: CASSMGLAGEADNEQFF. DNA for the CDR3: TGTGCCAGCAGCATGGGACTAGCGGGAGAAGCGGACAATGAGCAGTTCTTC.

The CDR3 loop is CASRRQGVYEQYF. CDR3 coding DNA: TGTGCCAGCAGAAGACAGGGGGTCTACGAGCAGTACTTC. This chain connects TRBV2 to TRBJ2-7; 9 positions match TRBD1. V was clipped by 6 bases and J by 3 bases; unmatched bases: 3. The CDR3 is 13 residues long. Germline V gene data show CDR1 as SNHLY and CDR2 as FYNNEI.

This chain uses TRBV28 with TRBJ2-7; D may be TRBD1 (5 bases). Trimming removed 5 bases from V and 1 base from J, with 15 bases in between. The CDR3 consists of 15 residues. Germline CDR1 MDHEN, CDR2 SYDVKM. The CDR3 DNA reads TGTGCCAGCAGTCCGCAGGGAATCGGGTCCTACGAGCAGTACTTC. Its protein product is CASSPQGIGSYEQYF.

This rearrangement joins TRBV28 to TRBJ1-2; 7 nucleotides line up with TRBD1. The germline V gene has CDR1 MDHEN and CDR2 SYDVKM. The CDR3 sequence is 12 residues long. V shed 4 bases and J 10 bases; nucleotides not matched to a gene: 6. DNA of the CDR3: TGTGCCAGCAGTTCAGACAGGGCCGTCTACACCTTC. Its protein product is CASSSDRAVYTF.

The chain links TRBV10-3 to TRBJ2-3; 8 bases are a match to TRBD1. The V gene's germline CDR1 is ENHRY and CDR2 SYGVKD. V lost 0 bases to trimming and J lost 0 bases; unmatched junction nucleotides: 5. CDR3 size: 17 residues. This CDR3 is CAISESRGLASTDTQYF. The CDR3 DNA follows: TGTGCCATCAGTGAGTCCAGGGGGCTAGCGAGCACAGATACGCAGTATTTT.

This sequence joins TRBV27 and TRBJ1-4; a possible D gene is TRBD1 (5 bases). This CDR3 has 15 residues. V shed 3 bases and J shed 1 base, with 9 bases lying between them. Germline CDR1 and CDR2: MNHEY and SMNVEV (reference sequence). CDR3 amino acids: CASSFFGGTNEKLFF. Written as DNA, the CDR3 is TGTGCCAGCAGTTTTTTCGGGGGAACTAATGAAAAACTGTTTTTT.

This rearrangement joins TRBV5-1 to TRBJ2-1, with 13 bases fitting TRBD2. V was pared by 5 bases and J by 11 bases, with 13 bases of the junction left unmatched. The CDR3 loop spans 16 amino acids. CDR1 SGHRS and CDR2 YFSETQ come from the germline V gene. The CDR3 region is CASRVTGLAGDVKQFF. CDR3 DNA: TGCGCCAGCAGGGTAACCGGACTAGCGGGAGACGTTAAGCAGTTCTTC.

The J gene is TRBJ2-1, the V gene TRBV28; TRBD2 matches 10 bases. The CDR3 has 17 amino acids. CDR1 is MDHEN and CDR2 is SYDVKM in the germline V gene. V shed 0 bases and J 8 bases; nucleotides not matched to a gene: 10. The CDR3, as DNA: TGTGCCAGCAGTTTATGGGGAGGGACTAGCGATTCTGATGAGCAGTTCTTC. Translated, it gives CASSLWGGTSDSDEQFF.

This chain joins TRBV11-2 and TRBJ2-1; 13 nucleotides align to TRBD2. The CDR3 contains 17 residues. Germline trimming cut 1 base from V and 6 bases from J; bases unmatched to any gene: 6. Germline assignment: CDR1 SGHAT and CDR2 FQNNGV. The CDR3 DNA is TGTGCCAGCAGCTTAGGGTCCGGGACTAGCGGGACCAATGAGCAGTTCTTC. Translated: CASSLGSGTSGTNEQFF.

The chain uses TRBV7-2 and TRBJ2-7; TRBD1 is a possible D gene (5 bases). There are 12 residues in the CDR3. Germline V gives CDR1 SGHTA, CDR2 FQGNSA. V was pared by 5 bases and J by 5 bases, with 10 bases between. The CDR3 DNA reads TGTGCCAGCAGCCAGCGCAGGGACGAGCAGTACTTC. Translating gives CASSQRRDEQYF. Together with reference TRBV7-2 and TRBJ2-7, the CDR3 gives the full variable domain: GAGVSQSPSNKVTEKGKDVELRCDPISGHTALYWYRQSLGQGLEFLIYFQGNSAPDKSGLPSDRFSAERTGGSVSTLTIQRTQQEDSAVYLCASSQRRDEQYFGPGTRLTVT.

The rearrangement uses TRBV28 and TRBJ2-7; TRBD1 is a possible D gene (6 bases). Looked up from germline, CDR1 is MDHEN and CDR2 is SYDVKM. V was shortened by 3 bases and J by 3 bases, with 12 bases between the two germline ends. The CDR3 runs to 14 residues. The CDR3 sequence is CASSFFQGNYEQYF. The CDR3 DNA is TGTGCCAGCAGTTTTTTCCAGGGGAACTACGAGCAGTACTTC.

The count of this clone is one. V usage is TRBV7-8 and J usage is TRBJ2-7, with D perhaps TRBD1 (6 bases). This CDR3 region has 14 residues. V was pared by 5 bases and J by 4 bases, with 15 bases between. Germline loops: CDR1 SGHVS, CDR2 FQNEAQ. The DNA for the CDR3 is TGTGCCAGCAGCGACACGGGACACGAGTACGAGCAGTACTTC. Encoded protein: CASSDTGHEYEQYF.

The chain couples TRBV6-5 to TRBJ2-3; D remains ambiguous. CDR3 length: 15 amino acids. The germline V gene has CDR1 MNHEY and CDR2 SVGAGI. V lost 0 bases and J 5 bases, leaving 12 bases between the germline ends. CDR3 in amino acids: CASSYSFAAEDTQYF. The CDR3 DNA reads TGTGCCAGCAGTTACTCCTTCGCCGCCGAAGATACGCAGTATTTT.